This is a list of T cell receptor beta chains from one sample in a study of T cell responses to AZD1222 COVID-19 vaccine. Generated by immunoSEQ multiplex PCR, the TCRdb table keeps only in-frame clones and is missing some. The profile shows some 150,000 clones, about 90% of them singletons. The specimen comprised peripheral blood, sampled 28 days after the second AZD1222 dose. These receptors all stem from an adult who received the AZD1222 COVID-19 vaccine. The CDR3 runs from the conserved cysteine through the conserved F or W. The D gene is left open where the match is weak. The listing skips clone size in some rows; elsewhere it reads once, few, many or a size class.

d_call	v_call	j_call	clone_size	cdr3_nt	cdr3_aa
NA	TRBV24-1	TRBJ2-7	NA	TGTGCCACCAGTGACCAACGATCAGGGAACGAGCAGTACTTC	CATSDQRSGNEQYF
NA	TRBV7-8	TRBJ1-3	NA	TGTGCCAGCAGCTTAGACGGGGGCTCTGGAAACACCATATATTTT	CASSLDGGSGNTIYF
NA	TRBV19	TRBJ1-5	NA	TGTGCCAGTAGTATGACAAGGATGGGCAATCAGCCCCAGCATTTT	CASSMTRMGNQPQHF
NA	TRBV4-1	TRBJ1-1	NA	TGCGCCAGCAGCAAGTCGGGGGGCAGATTGAACACTGAAGCTTTCTTT	CASSKSGGRLNTEAFF
TRBD1	TRBV2	TRBJ2-1	NA	TGTGCCAGCAGGGGACAGGGGGACTATGAGCAGTTCTTC	CASRGQGDYEQFF
TRBD1	TRBV18	TRBJ1-1	few	TGTGCCAGCTCACCGGAGTCTACGGGACAGGGGCCCTCGGGTTTTAGTGTAGCTTTCTTT	CASSPESTGQGPSGFSVAFF
NA	TRBV30	TRBJ1-1	NA	TGTGCTACGGGGGGCACTGAAGCTTTCTTT	CATGGTEAFF
TRBD1	TRBV2	TRBJ2-6	NA	TGTGCCAGCAGCGCGACAGGGCCTGGGGCCAACGTCCTGACTTTC	CASSATGPGANVLTF
NA	TRBV19	TRBJ2-2	NA	TGTGCCAGTAGTATAAAGGGCACTCCCTCAACCGGGGAGCTGTTTTTT	CASSIKGTPSTGELFF
TRBD1	TRBV7-2	TRBJ1-6	few	TGTGCCAGCAGCTCCCGTCCCGGGACAGGGTTCAATAATTCACCCCTCCACTTT	CASSSRPGTGFNNSPLHF
NA	TRBV2	TRBJ2-1	NA	TGTGCCAGCGGAGGAGATTACAATGAGCAGTTCTTC	CASGGDYNEQFF
TRBD2	TRBV4-3	TRBJ2-1	NA	TGCGCCAGCAGCCAAGATAGCGGGAGTCTGAATGAGCAGTTCTTC	CASSQDSGSLNEQFF
NA	TRBV6-2/TRBV6-3	TRBJ2-7	NA	TGTGCCAGCAGTTACTCGGGGGCAGGGGCCTACGAGCAGTACTTC	CASSYSGAGAYEQYF
NA	TRBV9	TRBJ1-5	once	TGTGCCAGCAGCGTAGCACCGGGTATGCAGCCCCAGCATTTT	CASSVAPGMQPQHF
TRBD2	TRBV4-3	TRBJ2-1	NA	TGCGCCAGCAGCCAAGGGACTAGCGGGAGGGATGAGCAGTTCTTC	CASSQGTSGRDEQFF